These T cell receptor beta chains were read from a single sample in a study of immune cell composition in non-small cell lung cancer. Method: immunoSEQ multiplex PCR; TCRdb's copy keeps in-frame clones and lacks some. Altogether thousands of clones are present, roughly 74% being singletons, with the ten largest covering 13% to 15%. The specimen sequenced was lung tumor tissue. These receptor sequences come from a human donor with non-small cell lung cancer. CDR3s include the opening cysteine and the closing phenylalanine or tryptophan. A D gene is named only where the DNA matches it firmly. Not all rows give a size; the values are once, few, many and, for expanded clones, a class.

CDR3aa: CASSQDPTGSDTEAFF
CDR3nt: TGTGCCAGCAGCCAAGATCCGACAGGTTCGGACACTGAAGCTTTCTTT
d_gene: NA
j_gene: TRBJ1-1
abundance: NA
v_gene: TRBV4-2

CDR3aa: CASSPSTGANTGELFF
CDR3nt: TGTGCCAGCTCACCATCAACAGGAGCCAACACCGGGGAGCTGTTTTTT
d_gene: NA
j_gene: TRBJ2-2
abundance: NA
v_gene: TRBV18

CDR3aa: CASSLGGQKQFF
CDR3nt: TGTGCCAGCAGCTTAGGAGGGCAAAAGCAGTTCTTC
d_gene: NA
j_gene: TRBJ2-1
abundance: NA
v_gene: TRBV7-2

CDR3aa: CASSSNLRGTGELFF
CDR3nt: TGTGCCAGCAGCTCCAACCTAAGGGGCACCGGGGAGCTGTTTTTT
d_gene: NA
j_gene: TRBJ2-2
abundance: NA
v_gene: TRBV11-2

CDR3aa: CASSPGGEETQYF
CDR3nt: TGTGCCAGCAGCCCGGGAGGGGAGGAGACCCAGTACTTC
d_gene: TRBD2
j_gene: TRBJ2-5
abundance: NA
v_gene: TRBV5-6

CDR3aa: CAISAGTSGGLIDTQYF
CDR3nt: TGTGCCATCAGTGCGGGGACTAGCGGGGGACTGATAGATACGCAGTATTTT
d_gene: TRBD2
j_gene: TRBJ2-3
abundance: NA
v_gene: TRBV10-3

CDR3aa: CASSRQGGEQYF
CDR3nt: TGTGCCAGCAGCCGACAGGGCGGCGAGCAGTACTTC
d_gene: TRBD1
j_gene: TRBJ2-7
abundance: once
v_gene: TRBV13

CDR3aa: CSVGARNSYEQYF
CDR3nt: TGCAGCGTTGGGGCACGGAACTCCTACGAGCAGTACTTC
d_gene: NA
j_gene: TRBJ2-7
abundance: NA
v_gene: TRBV29-1

CDR3aa: CASGASGIFYEQYF
CDR3nt: TGTGCCAGCGGGGCTAGCGGGATCTTCTACGAGCAGTACTTC
d_gene: TRBD2
j_gene: TRBJ2-7
abundance: NA
v_gene: TRBV6-5

CDR3aa: CASSPTGSGYGYTF
CDR3nt: TGCGCCAGCAGCCCGACAGGGAGTGGCTATGGCTACACCTTC
d_gene: TRBD1
j_gene: TRBJ1-2
abundance: NA
v_gene: TRBV10-2

CDR3aa: CASSQVGTGALNTGELFF
CDR3nt: TGTGCCAGCAGCCAAGTCGGGACAGGGGCCCTGAACACCGGGGAGCTGTTTTTT
d_gene: TRBD1
j_gene: TRBJ2-2
abundance: NA
v_gene: TRBV4-2

CDR3aa: CASSVPGLDETQYF
CDR3nt: TGCGCCAGCAGCGTCCCGGGACTGGACGAGACCCAGTACTTC
d_gene: NA
j_gene: TRBJ2-5
abundance: NA
v_gene: TRBV5-1

CDR3aa: CASSPGTGNGYTF
CDR3nt: TGCGCCAGCAGCCCAGGGACAGGGAATGGCTACACCTTC
d_gene: TRBD1
j_gene: TRBJ1-2
abundance: once
v_gene: TRBV5-1

CDR3aa: CASSAGTGTGFHYGYTF
CDR3nt: TGTGCCAGCTCAGCCGGCACCGGGACAGGGTTTCACTATGGCTACACCTTC
d_gene: TRBD1
j_gene: TRBJ1-2
abundance: NA
v_gene: TRBV18

CDR3aa: CASSAQGVSSGFRTDTQYF
CDR3nt: TGTGCCAGCAGTGCGCAGGGGGTGTCTAGCGGGTTTCGCACAGATACGCAGTATTTT
d_gene: NA
j_gene: TRBJ2-3
abundance: NA
v_gene: TRBV6-1

CDR3aa: CASRWSSNQPQHF
CDR3nt: TGTGCCAGCAGGTGGAGCAGCAATCAGCCCCAGCATTTT
d_gene: NA
j_gene: TRBJ1-5
abundance: once
v_gene: TRBV6-1

CDR3aa: CAWTGRALGQYF
CDR3nt: TGTGCCTGGACCGGGAGGGCCCTCGGGCAGTACTTC
d_gene: TRBD2
j_gene: TRBJ2-7
abundance: NA
v_gene: TRBV30

CDR3aa: CSAYRGGEQYF
CDR3nt: TGCAGTGCTTACAGGGGCGGAGAGCAGTACTTC
d_gene: TRBD1
j_gene: TRBJ2-7
abundance: NA
v_gene: TRBV20-1

CDR3aa: CASCKAGGKTQYF
CDR3nt: TGTGCCAGTTGTAAAGCGGGAGGGAAGACCCAGTACTTC
d_gene: TRBD2
j_gene: TRBJ2-5
abundance: NA
v_gene: TRBV6-5

CDR3aa: CASSLPHIYEQYF
CDR3nt: TGTGCCAGCAGCTTGCCCCACATCTACGAGCAGTACTTC
d_gene: NA
j_gene: TRBJ2-7
abundance: NA
v_gene: TRBV5-6

CDR3aa: CASSYAADPNEQFF
CDR3nt: TGTGCCAGCAGTTACGCAGCGGACCCCAATGAGCAGTTCTTC
d_gene: NA
j_gene: TRBJ2-1
abundance: NA
v_gene: TRBV6-6

CDR3aa: CASSPGGTVALGTEAFF
CDR3nt: TGTGCCAGCAGCCCTGGGGGGACAGTGGCCCTGGGCACTGAAGCTTTCTTT
d_gene: TRBD1
j_gene: TRBJ1-1
abundance: NA
v_gene: TRBV5-4

CDR3aa: CASSLRAREGRGEQYF
CDR3nt: TGTGCCAGCAGCTTACGCGCTCGGGAGGGCCGGGGCGAGCAGTACTTC
d_gene: TRBD2
j_gene: TRBJ2-7
abundance: NA
v_gene: TRBV7-6

CDR3aa: CASSRPRTGRMNTEAFF
CDR3nt: TGTGCCAGTAGCCGCCCCCGGACAGGGAGAATGAACACTGAAGCTTTCTTT
d_gene: TRBD1
j_gene: TRBJ1-1
abundance: NA
v_gene: TRBV19

CDR3aa: CASSFGRGGSTDTQYF
CDR3nt: TGCGCCAGCAGCTTTGGGAGGGGGGGCAGCACAGATACGCAGTATTTT
d_gene: NA
j_gene: TRBJ2-3
abundance: NA
v_gene: TRBV5-1

CDR3aa: CASSFGTSGGLTYEQYF
CDR3nt: TGTGCCAGCAGTTTCGGGACTAGCGGGGGACTAACCTACGAGCAGTACTTC
d_gene: TRBD2
j_gene: TRBJ2-7
abundance: NA
v_gene: TRBV7-2

CDR3aa: CASRSGTSGHNEQFF
CDR3nt: TGCGCCAGCAGGTCCGGGACTAGCGGGCACAATGAGCAGTTCTTC
d_gene: TRBD2
j_gene: TRBJ2-1
abundance: NA
v_gene: TRBV5-1

CDR3aa: CASSRLSRVNNQPQHF
CDR3nt: TGTGCCAGCAGTCGTTTGAGCCGGGTTAACAATCAGCCCCAGCATTTT
d_gene: NA
j_gene: TRBJ1-5
abundance: NA
v_gene: TRBV28

CDR3aa: CASSTTGTGTYGYTF
CDR3nt: TGTGCCAGCAGTACTACCGGGACAGGGACCTATGGCTACACCTTC
d_gene: TRBD1
j_gene: TRBJ1-2
abundance: NA
v_gene: TRBV6-5

CDR3aa: CASSFDRGDTQYF
CDR3nt: TGTGCCAGCAGCTTCGACCGGGGGGATACGCAGTATTTT
d_gene: NA
j_gene: TRBJ2-3
abundance: NA
v_gene: TRBV7-7

CDR3aa: CASSRTSGASYEQYF
CDR3nt: TGTGCCAGCAGCAGGACTAGCGGGGCTTCCTACGAGCAGTACTTC
d_gene: NA
j_gene: TRBJ2-7
abundance: NA
v_gene: TRBV21-1

CDR3aa: CASSQDSVMNTEAFF
CDR3nt: TGCGCCAGCAGCCAAGACTCGGTGATGAACACTGAAGCTTTCTTT
d_gene: NA
j_gene: TRBJ1-1
abundance: NA
v_gene: TRBV4-3

CDR3aa: CASSGEGRGYGYTF
CDR3nt: TGTGCCAGCAGTGGTGAGGGCAGGGGGTATGGCTACACCTTC
d_gene: TRBD1
j_gene: TRBJ1-2
abundance: NA
v_gene: TRBV2

CDR3aa: CASSSTGGAHEQFF
CDR3nt: TGTGCCAGCAGCTCTACCGGCGGGGCCCATGAGCAGTTCTTC
d_gene: NA
j_gene: TRBJ2-1
abundance: few
v_gene: TRBV7-6

CDR3aa: CASSPKNRVNDTEAFF
CDR3nt: TGTGCCAGCAGCCCGAAAAACAGGGTTAACGACACTGAAGCTTTCTTT
d_gene: NA
j_gene: TRBJ1-1
abundance: once
v_gene: TRBV14

CDR3aa: CASSLGVGTEAFF
CDR3nt: TGCGCCAGCAGCTTAGGGGTGGGCACTGAAGCTTTCTTT
d_gene: NA
j_gene: TRBJ1-1
abundance: NA
v_gene: TRBV5-1

CDR3aa: CASKRQANTEAFF
CDR3nt: TGTGCCAGCAAAAGACAGGCGAACACTGAAGCTTTCTTT
d_gene: NA
j_gene: TRBJ1-1
abundance: NA
v_gene: TRBV28

CDR3aa: CASSLGPSEQYF
CDR3nt: TGTGCCAGCAGCTTAGGCCCGAGCGAGCAGTACTTC
d_gene: NA
j_gene: TRBJ2-7
abundance: NA
v_gene: TRBV7-6

CDR3aa: CASSYIRGSPEAFF
CDR3nt: TGTGCCAGCAGTTACATACGGGGATCCCCTGAAGCTTTCTTT
d_gene: NA
j_gene: TRBJ1-1
abundance: NA
v_gene: TRBV6-5

CDR3aa: CASSQITGSYEQYF
CDR3nt: TGCGCCAGCAGCCAGATAACAGGGTCCTACGAGCAGTACTTC
d_gene: NA
j_gene: TRBJ2-7
abundance: NA
v_gene: TRBV4-1

CDR3aa: CASSLIAGDTEAFF
CDR3nt: TGTGCCAGCAGTTTAATAGCGGGGGACACTGAAGCTTTCTTT
d_gene: NA
j_gene: TRBJ1-1
abundance: NA
v_gene: TRBV28

CDR3aa: CASSLEASGYEQYF
CDR3nt: TGTGCCAGCAGCTTAGAGGCTAGCGGCTACGAGCAGTACTTC
d_gene: TRBD2
j_gene: TRBJ2-7
abundance: NA
v_gene: TRBV7-2

CDR3aa: CASKGDPYEQYF
CDR3nt: TGTGCCAGCAAGGGGGACCCCTACGAGCAGTACTTC
d_gene: NA
j_gene: TRBJ2-7
abundance: NA
v_gene: TRBV28